This T cell receptor beta chain was sequenced for a study of blood T cell repertoires in COVID-19. Study-wide context: The origin of the acute and convalescent COVID-19 samples was the United States, Italy and Spain.

Original handling: Nucleated cell number was recorded as an estimate derived from reference gene primer amplification. Libraries were prepared by immunoSEQ multiplex PCR; TCRdb keeps only in-frame clonotypes and omits some of them. That table gives V, J and clone size, and the DNA gave D and trimming. The sample has over 150,000 clones, 87% seen once; the top ten hold about 3.9%. CDR3 size: 11 residues. The germline CDR1 and CDR2 sequences are MDHEN and SYDVKM. The ends were cut back, 10 bases at V and 6 bases at J, with 13 bases in the middle. This clone was seen only a few times. Input material: peripheral blood. This chain uses TRBV28 with TRBJ2-7, with D possibly being TRBD1 (6 bases). The clonotype originates from a woman aged 55-75 years who had recovered from COVID-19. The CDR3 sequence is CAIQGPVEQYF. The CDR3 coding sequence is TGTGCCATACAGGGACCGGTCGAGCAGTACTTC.